Listed here are 5 T cell receptor beta chains from one sample, sequenced in a study of blood T cell repertoires in COVID-19. The method was immunoSEQ multiplex PCR; TCRdb's version includes in-frame clones alone and lacks a portion of them. This table has some 94,000 clones, over 70% appearing once. Source material: peripheral blood. These receptors were collected from a human donor in a cohort sampled during active COVID-19.

The chain employs TRBV3-1 (or the pseudogene TRBV3-2) and TRBJ2-1; 8 bases line up with TRBD2. Trimming took 4 bases from V and 3 from J; bases not matched to a gene: 5. Germline V gene lookup returns CDR1 LGHDT and CDR2 YNNKEL (reference sequence). The CDR3 totals 15 residues. The CDR3 protein is CASSPTGTSYNEQFF. CDR3 bases: TGTGCCAGCAGCCCTACCGGGACTAGCTACAATGAGCAGTTCTTC.

J is TRBJ2-7 and V is TRBV6-5, with 8 nucleotides matching TRBD2. Per germline, CDR1 MNHEY and CDR2 SVGAGI. The CDR3 runs 15 residues. With 6 bases clipped from V and 0 bases from J, the junction kept 7 bases outside the gene matches. CDR3: CASSLTAGASYEQYF. The DNA for the CDR3 is TGTGCCAGCAGCCTGACAGCGGGAGCCTCCTACGAGCAGTACTTC.

V usage is TRBV27 and J usage is TRBJ2-1; 15 nucleotides line up with TRBD2. Germline CDR1 MNHEY, CDR2 SMNVEV (reference sequence). With 4 bases clipped from V and 9 bases from J, the junction kept 10 bases outside the gene matches. The CDR3 sequence is 17 residues long. The CDR3 is CASSYPGLAGGGSEQFF. The CDR3 DNA reads TGTGCCAGCAGTTACCCGGGACTAGCGGGAGGAGGGAGTGAGCAGTTCTTC.

The rearrangement uses TRBV6-5 and TRBJ1-2; D is unclear. V was cut by 11 bases and J by 1 base, with 20 bases left in between. The CDR3 is 15 residues long. CDR1 is MNHEY, CDR2 SVGAGI, per germline. The CDR3 reads CALDPRVSFNYGYTF. The CDR3 nucleotides read TGTGCCCTAGACCCGAGGGTATCGTTTAACTATGGCTACACCTTC.

This chain uses TRBV19 with TRBJ1-5; 9 bases agree with TRBD1. The length of the CDR3 is 14 residues. With V trimmed by 3 bases and J by 5 bases, 2 bases remained unmatched. The germline gives CDR1 LNHDA, CDR2 SQIVND (reference sequence). The CDR3 coding sequence is TGTGCCAGTAGTATTGGGACAGGGTATCAGCCCCAGCATTTT. Its protein product is CASSIGTGYQPQHF.